The clone carrying this TCR beta chain was seen only once. Clones were read by immunoSEQ multiplex PCR, and TCRdb kept only the in-frame ones, dropping some. The sample has roughly 1,500,000 clones; 98% are singletons. The data are from a study of shared clonotypes between healthy human individuals. This sequence originates from a man aged 30-40 years in good health. Sequencing was done on a sample of naive CD4+ T cells sorted from blood. This sample's subset: CD45RA+ positively selected.

The CDR3 sequence: CASSLALGLTDNEQFF. Written as DNA, the CDR3 is TGTGCCAGCAGTCTCGCACTTGGACTAACAGACAATGAGCAGTTCTTC. The V gene is TRBV6-6, the J gene TRBJ2-1; tentative D call: TRBD2 (6 bases). CDR1 and CDR2 (germline): MNHNY, SVGAGI (reference sequence). Trimming shortened V by 5 bases and J by 5 bases, and 19 bases separated the two germline ends. CDR3 length: 16 amino acids.